What follows are 14 T cell receptor beta chains derived from one specimen sequenced in a study of regulatory T cells in long-lasting Graves disease. CDR3-region Arm-PCR and iRepertoire HTBI primers produced the TCR beta libraries. TCRdb re-analysed the multiplex PCR reads in MiXCR, keeping a single row per CDR3 protein. The sample carries hundreds of thousands of distinct CDR3 sequences, roughly 12% recorded once. Time point denoted: newly diagnosed GD, antithyroid drugs for less than 3 months. The TCR library was made from RNA that had been extracted from PBMCs in TRIzol. In addition, the sample was reused for a study of T cells in Graves' hyperthyroidism and ophthalmopathy.

This specimen consisted of peripheral blood mononuclear cells (PBMCs), obtained at new diagnosis, from a patient treated with antithyroid drugs. Source of these receptors: a man in his thirties or forties with Graves disease.

The gene calls are TRBV7-2 and TRBJ2-5; 13 bases are a match to TRBD2. CDR3 length: 17 amino acids. Trimming took 3 bases from V and 7 from J; bases not matched to a gene: 11. CDR1 and CDR2 from the germline V gene are SGHTA and FQGNSA. The CDR3 nucleotides are TGTGCCAGCAGCTTTGGACTAGCGGGAGCCAAAGAAGGGACCCAGTACTTC. Encoded protein: CASSFGLAGAKEGTQYF.

The chain links TRBV3-1 to TRBJ1-1; D is possibly TRBD1 (5 bases). Trimming took 2 bases from V and 4 from J, leaving 14 bases between them. This CDR3 is 15 amino acids long. Germline CDR1 and CDR2: LGHDT and YNNKEL (reference sequence). The CDR3 coding sequence is TGTGCCAGCAGCCAAAGGCTGAGGGGTAGCACTGAAGCTTTCTTT. This gives the protein CASSQRLRGSTEAFF.

The sample holds a few counts of this clonotype. Its ends do not fully match the called genes, so a read error is possible. The chain recombines TRBV6-1 with TRBJ1-4; the D gene is possibly TRBD1 (6 bases). Looked up from germline, CDR1 is MNHNS and CDR2 is SASEGT. This CDR3 is 16 amino acids long. The CDR3 sequence: CASSDVRGALNEKLVF. The CDR3 DNA is TGTGCCAGCAGTGACGTTCGGGGGGCCCTTAATGAAAAACTGGTTTTT.

Ten or more counts support this clonotype. The CDR3 loop reads CSARPTRDYRGYEQYF. The CDR3 bases are TGCAGTGCTAGACCTACCCGGGACTACCGGGGCTACGAGCAGTACTTC. This chain connects TRBV20-1 to TRBJ2-7; 7 positions match TRBD2. Germline V lookup: CDR1 DFQATT, CDR2 SNEGSKA (reference sequence). V shed 2 bases, J shed 3 bases, and the junction held 13 bases outside the gene matches. The CDR3 runs 16 residues.

This clonotype was picked up many times. The rearrangement links TRBV19 to TRBJ1-3; the D gene is possibly TRBD1 (5 bases). The CDR3 runs 15 residues. V lost 9 bases and J 0 bases, leaving 15 bases between the germline ends. Germline V gene lookup returns CDR1 LNHDA and CDR2 SQIVND (reference sequence). CDR3 coding DNA: TGTGCCAGCAGCCTAAGGGACTCCTCTGGAAACACCATATATTTT. This encodes CASSLRDSSGNTIYF.

In its sample, this clonotype was seen many times. The chain uses TRBV27 and TRBJ2-6; 9 nucleotides align to TRBD1. This CDR3 region has 20 residues. Trimming at V came to 3 bases and at J to 2 bases, leaving 14 bases not matched to a gene. In germline, CDR1 is MNHEY, CDR2 SMNVEV (reference sequence). The CDR3 loop reads CASSFLRIGQGRAGANVLTF. CDR3 bases: TGTGCCAGCAGTTTTTTGAGGATCGGACAGGGGAGAGCTGGGGCCAACGTCCTGACTTTC.

The V and J genes are TRBV6-4 and TRBJ2-1; 10 bases align to TRBD2. Trimming took 4 bases from V and 3 from J; bases not matched to a gene: 3. The CDR3 sequence is 15 residues long. CDR1 and CDR2 (germline): MRHNA, SNTAGT. Here the CDR3 reads CASSGIAGGYNEQFF. CDR3 in DNA: TGTGCCAGCAGTGGTATAGCGGGAGGCTACAATGAGCAGTTCTTC.

About this clonotype itself: The CDR3 carries no conserved terminal phenylalanine or tryptophan, so it likely arises from a read error. It is unclear where the CDR3 begins or ends on the DNA, so no DNA is shown, and the CDR3 is as TCRdb lists it. The chain employs TRBV27 and TRBJ2-7. The CDR3 sequence runs 8 residues, both termini included. Germline values: CDR1 MNHEY, CDR2 SMNVEV (reference sequence). The CDR3 sequence: CASSSYEI.

V usage is TRBV11-2 and J usage is TRBJ2-1, with D tentatively TRBD2 (6 bases). V was shortened by 0 bases and J by 10 bases, with 19 bases between the two germline ends. The CDR3 runs to 16 residues. Germline lookup yields CDR1 SGHAT and CDR2 FQNNGV. CDR3 region: CASSLDPSTRRNEQFF. CDR3 nucleotide sequence: TGTGCCAGCAGCTTAGACCCCTCGACTAGAAGGAACGAGCAGTTCTTC.

The chain recombines TRBV9 with TRBJ2-2; 11 nucleotides line up with TRBD2. With 4 bases clipped from V and 5 bases from J, the junction kept 13 bases outside the gene matches. CDR3 length equals 18 residues. Germline loops: CDR1 SGDLS, CDR2 YYNGEE. This CDR3 is CASSLTSGTYRETGELFF. In DNA form, the CDR3 reads TGTGCCAGCAGCCTGACTAGCGGGACCTATAGGGAGACCGGGGAGCTGTTTTTT.

Many counts were recorded for this clonotype. The chain has TRBV3-1 and TRBJ2-2; D is ambiguous. Looked up from germline, CDR1 is LGHDT and CDR2 is YNNKEL (reference sequence). Deletions cut 4 bases from V and 7 bases from J, with 13 bases between. This CDR3 is built from 14 residues. The CDR3 DNA follows: TGTGCCAGCAGCCGGACCCCGGTGGGCGGGGAGCTGTTTTTT. Encoded protein: CASSRTPVGGELFF.

Only a few counts were recorded for this clonotype. At one of its ends the junction is not consistent with the germline gene, which may arise from a read error. The chain uses TRBV10-3 and TRBJ1-6, with D tentatively TRBD1 (5 bases). Per germline, CDR1 ENHRY and CDR2 SYGVKD. The CDR3 has 14 residues. This chain's CDR3 is CAINEGPLGSPLHF. CDR3 DNA sequence: TGTGCCATCAATGAGGGGCCCCTTGGTTCACCCCTCCACTTT.

This clonotype came up many times. The chain couples TRBV28 to TRBJ2-7; D is perhaps TRBD2 (6 bases). Germline lookup yields CDR1 MDHEN and CDR2 SYDVKM. Trimming left V 6 bases short and J 3 bases short, with 18 bases between. The CDR3 runs 15 residues. The CDR3: CASSGGRPILYEQYF. CDR3 nucleotide sequence: TGTGCCAGCAGCGGGGGACGTCCCATCCTCTACGAGCAGTACTTC.

The genes are TRBV10-3 and TRBJ2-1, with D perhaps assigned TRBD1 or TRBD2 (5 bases each). The CDR3 is 14 amino acids. V was clipped by 4 bases and J by 6 bases, with 13 bases between them. In germline, CDR1 is ENHRY, CDR2 SYGVKD. The CDR3: CAISGGRGVNEQFF. CDR3 coding DNA: TGTGCCATCAGTGGAGGACGGGGCGTCAATGAGCAGTTCTTC.